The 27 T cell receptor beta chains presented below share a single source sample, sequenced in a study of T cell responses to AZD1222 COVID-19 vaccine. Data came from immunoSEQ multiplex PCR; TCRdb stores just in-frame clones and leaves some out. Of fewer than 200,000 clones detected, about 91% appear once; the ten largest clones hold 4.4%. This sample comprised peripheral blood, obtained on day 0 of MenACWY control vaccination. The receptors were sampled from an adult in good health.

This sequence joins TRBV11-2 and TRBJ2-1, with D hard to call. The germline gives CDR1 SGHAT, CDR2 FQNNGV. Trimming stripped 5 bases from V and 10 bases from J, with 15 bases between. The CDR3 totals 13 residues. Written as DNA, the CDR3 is TGTGCCAGCAGCCCCCCCGGTGGGCGCGAGCAGTTCTTC. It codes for CASSPPGGREQFF.

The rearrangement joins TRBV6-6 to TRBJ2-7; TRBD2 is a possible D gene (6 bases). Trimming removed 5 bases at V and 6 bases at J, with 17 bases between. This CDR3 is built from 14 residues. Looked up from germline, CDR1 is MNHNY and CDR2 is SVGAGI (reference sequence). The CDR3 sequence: CASSPGTAGSEQYF. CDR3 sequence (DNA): TGTGCCAGCAGTCCCGGGACCGCGGGAAGCGAGCAGTACTTC.

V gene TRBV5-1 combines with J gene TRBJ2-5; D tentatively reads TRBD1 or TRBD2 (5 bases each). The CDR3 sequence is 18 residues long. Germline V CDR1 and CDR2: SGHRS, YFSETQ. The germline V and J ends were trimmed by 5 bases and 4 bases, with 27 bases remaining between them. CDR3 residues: CASSRMTLDGGRVETQYF. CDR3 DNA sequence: TGCGCCAGCAGTCGTATGACATTAGATGGGGGTCGAGTAGAGACCCAGTACTTC.

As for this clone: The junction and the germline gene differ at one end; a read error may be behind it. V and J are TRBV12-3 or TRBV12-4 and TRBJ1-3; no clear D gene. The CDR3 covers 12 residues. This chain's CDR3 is CASSFEMGRRDF. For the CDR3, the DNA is TGTGCCAGCAGTTTCGAGATGGGCAGGAGGGATTTT.

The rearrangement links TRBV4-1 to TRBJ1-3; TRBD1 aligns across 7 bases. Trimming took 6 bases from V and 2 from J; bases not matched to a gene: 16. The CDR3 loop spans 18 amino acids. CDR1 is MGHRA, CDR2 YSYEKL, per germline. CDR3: CASSQDRLTRVPGNTIYF. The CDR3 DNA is TGCGCCAGCAGTCAGGACAGGTTAACCCGCGTACCTGGAAACACCATATATTTT.

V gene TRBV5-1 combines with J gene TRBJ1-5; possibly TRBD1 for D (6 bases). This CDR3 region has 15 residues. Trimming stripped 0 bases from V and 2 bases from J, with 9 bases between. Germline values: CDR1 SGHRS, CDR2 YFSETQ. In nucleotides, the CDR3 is TGCGCCAGCAGCTTGGGGGGGCACGGCAATCAGCCCCAGCATTTT. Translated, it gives CASSLGGHGNQPQHF.

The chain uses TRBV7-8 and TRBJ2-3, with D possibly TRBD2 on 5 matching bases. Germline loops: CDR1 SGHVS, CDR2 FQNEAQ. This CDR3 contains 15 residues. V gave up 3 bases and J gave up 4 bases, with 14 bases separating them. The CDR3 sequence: CASSFLEGRADTQYF. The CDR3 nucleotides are TGTGCCAGCAGCTTTCTTGAGGGTAGGGCAGATACGCAGTATTTT.

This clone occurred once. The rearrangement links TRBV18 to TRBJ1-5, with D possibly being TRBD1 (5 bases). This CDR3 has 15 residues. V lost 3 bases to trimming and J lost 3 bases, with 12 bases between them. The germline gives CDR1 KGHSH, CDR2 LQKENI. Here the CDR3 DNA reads TGTGCCAGCTCACCGGAAGGGACGTCCAATCAGCCCCAGCATTTT. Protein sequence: CASSPEGTSNQPQHF.

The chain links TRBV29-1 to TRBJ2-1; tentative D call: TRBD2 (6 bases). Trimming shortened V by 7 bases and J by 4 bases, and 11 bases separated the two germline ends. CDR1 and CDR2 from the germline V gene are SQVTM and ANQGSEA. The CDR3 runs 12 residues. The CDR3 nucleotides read TGCAGCGCCCTGGAGGGATACAATGAGCAGTTCTTC. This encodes CSALEGYNEQFF.

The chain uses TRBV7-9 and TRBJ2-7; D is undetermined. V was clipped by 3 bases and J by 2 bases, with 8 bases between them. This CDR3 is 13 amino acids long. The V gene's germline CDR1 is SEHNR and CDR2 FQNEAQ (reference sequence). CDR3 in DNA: TGTGCCAGCAGCTTCGGCCAGACCTACGAGCAGTACTTC. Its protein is CASSFGQTYEQYF.

CDR3 protein: CASSDTGVREAFF. CDR3 nucleotides: TGTGCCAGCAGTGATACGGGGGTCCGGGAGGCTTTCTTT. J is TRBJ1-1 and V is TRBV25-1; TRBD1 is a possible D gene (5 bases). V was clipped by 3 bases and J by 11 bases, with 16 bases between them. CDR1 is MGHDK, CDR2 SYGVNS, per germline. The CDR3 length is 13 residues.

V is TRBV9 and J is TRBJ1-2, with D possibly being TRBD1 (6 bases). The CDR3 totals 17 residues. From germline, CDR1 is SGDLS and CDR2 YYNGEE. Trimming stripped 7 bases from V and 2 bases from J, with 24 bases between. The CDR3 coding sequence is TGTGCCAGCGACCCCCGGGACATCGACTTAGAGAACTATGGCTACACCTTC. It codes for CASDPRDIDLENYGYTF.

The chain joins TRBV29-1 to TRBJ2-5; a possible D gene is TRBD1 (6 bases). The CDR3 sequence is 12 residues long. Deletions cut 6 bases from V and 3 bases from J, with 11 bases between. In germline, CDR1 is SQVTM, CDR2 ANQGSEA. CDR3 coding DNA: TGCAGCGTCGGACAGACAGAAGAGACCCAGTACTTC. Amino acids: CSVGQTEETQYF.

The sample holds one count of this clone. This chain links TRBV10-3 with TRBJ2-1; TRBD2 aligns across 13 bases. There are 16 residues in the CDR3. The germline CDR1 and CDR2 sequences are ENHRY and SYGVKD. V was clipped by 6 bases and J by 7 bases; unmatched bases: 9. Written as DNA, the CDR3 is TGTGCCATCAGCGGACTAGCGGGAGCTTCGGGAAATGAGCAGTTCTTC. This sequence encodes CAISGLAGASGNEQFF.

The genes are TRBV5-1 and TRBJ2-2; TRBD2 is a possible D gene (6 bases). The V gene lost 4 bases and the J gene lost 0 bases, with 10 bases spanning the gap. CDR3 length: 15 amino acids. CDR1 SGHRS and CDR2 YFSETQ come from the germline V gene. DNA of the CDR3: TGCGCCAGCAGCCGGGGACTCACGAACACCGGGGAGCTGTTTTTT. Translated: CASSRGLTNTGELFF.

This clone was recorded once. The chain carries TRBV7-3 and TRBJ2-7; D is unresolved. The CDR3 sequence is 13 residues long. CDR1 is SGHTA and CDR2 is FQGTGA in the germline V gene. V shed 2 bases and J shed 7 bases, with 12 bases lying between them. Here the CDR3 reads CASSLYGSNEQYF. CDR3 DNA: TGTGCCAGCAGCTTATACGGCAGCAATGAGCAGTACTTC.

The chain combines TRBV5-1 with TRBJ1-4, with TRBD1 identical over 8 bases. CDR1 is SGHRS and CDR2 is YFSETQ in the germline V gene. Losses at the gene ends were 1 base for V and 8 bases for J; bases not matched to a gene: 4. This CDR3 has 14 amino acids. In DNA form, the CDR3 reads TGCGCCAGCAGCTTGACAGGGGGGGACGAAAAACTGTTTTTT. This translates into CASSLTGGDEKLFF.

The CDR3 region is CASSYSILASKFF. Written as DNA, the CDR3 is TGTGCCAGCAGTTACTCTATACTAGCGTCAAAGTTCTTC. The chain has TRBV6-5 and TRBJ2-1, with 7 bases aligning to TRBD2. CDR1 and CDR2 (germline): MNHEY, SVGAGI. This CDR3 region has 13 residues. V lost 0 bases, J lost 14 bases, and 7 bases stayed unmatched.

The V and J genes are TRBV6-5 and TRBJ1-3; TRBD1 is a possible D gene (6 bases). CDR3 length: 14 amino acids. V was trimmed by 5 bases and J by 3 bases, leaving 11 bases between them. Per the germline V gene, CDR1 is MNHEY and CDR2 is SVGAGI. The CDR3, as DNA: TGTGCCAGCAGTATCGACAGGATTGGAAACACCATATATTTT. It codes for CASSIDRIGNTIYF.

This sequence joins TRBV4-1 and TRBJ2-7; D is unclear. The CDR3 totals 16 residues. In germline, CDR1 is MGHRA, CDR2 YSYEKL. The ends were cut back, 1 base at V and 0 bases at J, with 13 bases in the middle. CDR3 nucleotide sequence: TGCGCCAGCAGCCAAGTTATCGGGTTGAGCTCCTACGAGCAGTACTTC. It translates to CASSQVIGLSSYEQYF.

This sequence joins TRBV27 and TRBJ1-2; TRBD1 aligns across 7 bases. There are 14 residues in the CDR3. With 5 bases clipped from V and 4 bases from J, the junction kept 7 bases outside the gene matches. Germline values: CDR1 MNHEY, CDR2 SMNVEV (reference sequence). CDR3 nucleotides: TGTGCCAGCAGTCCTCCGGGACAGCGCTATGGCTACACCTTC. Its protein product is CASSPPGQRYGYTF.

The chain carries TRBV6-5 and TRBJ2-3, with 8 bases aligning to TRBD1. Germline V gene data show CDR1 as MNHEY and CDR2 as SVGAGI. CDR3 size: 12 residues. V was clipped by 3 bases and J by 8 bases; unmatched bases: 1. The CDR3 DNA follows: TGTGCCAGCAGTTATCAGGGGGCTACGCAGTATTTT. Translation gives CASSYQGATQYF.

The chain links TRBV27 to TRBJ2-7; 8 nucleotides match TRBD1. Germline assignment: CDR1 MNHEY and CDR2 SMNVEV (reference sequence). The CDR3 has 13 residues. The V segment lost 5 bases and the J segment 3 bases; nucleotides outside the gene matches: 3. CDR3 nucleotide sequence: TGTGCCAGCAGTACTACAGGGGGCTACGAGCAGTACTTC. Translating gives CASSTTGGYEQYF.

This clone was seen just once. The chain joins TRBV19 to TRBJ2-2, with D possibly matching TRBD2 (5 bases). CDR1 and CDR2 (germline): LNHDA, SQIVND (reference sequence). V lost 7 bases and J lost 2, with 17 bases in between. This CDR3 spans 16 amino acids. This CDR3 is CASTLTERINTGELFF. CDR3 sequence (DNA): TGTGCCAGTACCCTAACAGAGCGGATTAACACCGGGGAGCTGTTTTTT. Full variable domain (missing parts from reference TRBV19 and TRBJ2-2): DGGITQSPKYLFRKEGQNVTLSCEQNLNHDAMYWYRQDPGQGLRLIYYSQIVNDFQKGDIAEGYSVSREKKESFPLTVTSAQKNPTAFYLCASTLTERINTGELFFGEGSRLTVL.

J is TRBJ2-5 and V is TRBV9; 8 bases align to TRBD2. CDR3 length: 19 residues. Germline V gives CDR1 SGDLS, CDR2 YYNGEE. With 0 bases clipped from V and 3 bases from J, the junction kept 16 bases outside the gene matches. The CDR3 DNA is TGTGCCAGCAGCGTAGGGTCTAAGATGGTAGCGGGAATCAAAGAGACCCAGTACTTC. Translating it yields CASSVGSKMVAGIKETQYF. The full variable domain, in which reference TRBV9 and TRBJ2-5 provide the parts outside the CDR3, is DSGVTQTPKHLITATGQRVTLRCSPRSGDLSVYWYQQSLDQGLQFLIQYYNGEERAKGNILERFSAQQFPDLHSELNLSSLELGDSALYFCASSVGSKMVAGIKETQYFGPGTRLLVL.

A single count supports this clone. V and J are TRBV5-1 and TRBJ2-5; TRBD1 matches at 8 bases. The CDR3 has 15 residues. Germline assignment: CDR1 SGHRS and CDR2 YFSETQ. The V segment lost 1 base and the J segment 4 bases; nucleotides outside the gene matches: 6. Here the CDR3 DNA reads TGCGCCAGCAGCTTGTCACAGGGGGTAGGAGAGACCCAGTACTTC. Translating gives CASSLSQGVGETQYF.

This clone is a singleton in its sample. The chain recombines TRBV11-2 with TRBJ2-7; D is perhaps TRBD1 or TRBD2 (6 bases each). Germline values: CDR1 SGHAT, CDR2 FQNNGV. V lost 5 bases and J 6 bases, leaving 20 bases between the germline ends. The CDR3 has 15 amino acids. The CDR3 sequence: CASSPLRTAGLEQYF. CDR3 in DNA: TGTGCCAGCAGCCCCCTTAGGACAGCGGGTCTCGAGCAGTACTTC.